The 5 T cell receptor beta chains reported below all come from one sample, sequenced in a study of identical twins. TCRdb reanalysed the 5' RACE reads using MiXCR and keeps one entry per CDR3 protein. The sample carries about 890,000 distinct CDR3 sequences, 10% to 15% recorded once. In addition, the sample was reused for a study of yellow fever vaccine responses in identical twins.

Sequenced material: PBMCs. The origin of the receptors is a woman younger than 30 in good health.

V gene TRBV14 combines with J gene TRBJ2-7; TRBD1 is a possible D gene (6 bases). Germline V gives CDR1 SGHDN, CDR2 FVKESK. The V and J ends lost 4 bases and 3 bases respectively, with 16 bases between them. The CDR3 runs to 15 residues. The CDR3 sequence: CASSPARGSVYEQYV. For the CDR3, the DNA is TGTGCCAGCAGCCCAGCCAGGGGTAGTGTCTACGAGCAGTACGTC.

This clonotype was counted a few times. The V gene is TRBV5-8, the J gene TRBJ2-3, with 10 nucleotides matching TRBD2. CDR3 size: 16 residues. Germline V gene lookup returns CDR1 SGHTS and CDR2 YDEGEE. V dropped 7 bases and J dropped 6; count of bases not matched to a gene: 14. In DNA, the CDR3 is TGTGCCAGCCATGAAGGAGCGGGGGGGCAGGTCGATACGCAGTATTTT. Translation gives CASHEGAGGQVDTQYF.

This clonotype was picked up many times. The V and J genes are TRBV27 and TRBJ2-3; 9 bases map to TRBD1. The CDR3 spans 14 residues. V was clipped by 6 bases and J by 7 bases; unmatched bases: 8. CDR1 and CDR2 (germline): MNHEY, SMNVEV (reference sequence). In DNA form, the CDR3 reads TGTGCCAGCAGAGCCGGGACAGGGCGAAATACGCAGTATTTT. Residues: CASRAGTGRNTQYF.

This clonotype was counted a few times. The V gene is TRBV15, the J gene TRBJ1-1, with D uncertain. The V gene lost 1 base and the J gene lost 3 bases, with 12 bases spanning the gap. The CDR3 spans 15 residues. Germline V CDR1 and CDR2: LNHNV, YYDKDF (reference sequence). The CDR3 bases are TGTGCCACCAGCAGAGGTTCGGACCGGGACACTGAAGCTTTCTTT. Translated: CATSRGSDRDTEAFF.

The V gene is TRBV12-5, the J gene TRBJ2-7, with 9 bases matching TRBD1. Germline CDR1 reads LGHNT; CDR2 reads FRNRAP. J gave up 1 base and V 2 bases, and 3 bases lay outside the gene matches. The length of the CDR3 is 15 residues. Written as DNA, the CDR3 is TGTGCTAGTGGTTTGCCCGGACAGGGGTCCTACGAGCAGTACTTC. This sequence encodes CASGLPGQGSYEQYF.